Sequencing of this T cell receptor beta chain was carried out in a study of blood T cell repertoires in COVID-19. Study as a whole: T cells, B-cell-depleted T cells, or PBMCs provided the cDNA or gDNA that served as material.

Method: immunoSEQ multiplex PCR; TCRdb's copy keeps in-frame clones and lacks some. This sample has more than 200,000 clones, with about 80% found just once. The CDR3 has 14 residues. CDR1 is SGDLS and CDR2 is YYNGEE in the germline V gene. The V and J ends lost 0 bases and 8 bases, in that order; junction bases with no gene match: 6. The sequence derives from a man aged 50 to 59 with active or convalescent COVID-19. Material: peripheral blood. The J gene is TRBJ1-2, the V gene TRBV9, with 8 bases lining up with TRBD1. CDR3 bases: TGTGCCAGCAGCGTAGGAAGGACAGGGAGCGGCTACACCTTC. Translation gives CASSVGRTGSGYTF.